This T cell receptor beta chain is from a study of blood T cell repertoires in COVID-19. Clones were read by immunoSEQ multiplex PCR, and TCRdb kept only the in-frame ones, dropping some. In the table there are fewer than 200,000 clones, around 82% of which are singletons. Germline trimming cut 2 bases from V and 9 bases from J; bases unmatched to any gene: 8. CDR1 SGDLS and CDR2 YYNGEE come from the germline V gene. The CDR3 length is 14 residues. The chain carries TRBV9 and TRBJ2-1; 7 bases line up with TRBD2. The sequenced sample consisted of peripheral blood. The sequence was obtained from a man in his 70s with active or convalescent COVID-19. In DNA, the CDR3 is TGTGCCAGCAGCGTTCGCTCGCTAGCGGCTGAGCAGTTCTTC. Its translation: CASSVRSLAAEQFF.